These T cell receptor beta chains were read from a single sample in a study of CD8+CD57+ T cells in acquired aplastic anemia. TCRdb reprocessed the reads via MiXCR and lists one record per CDR3 protein. The repertoire holds more than 150,000 distinct CDR3 sequences, less than 60% seen once, with under 2% in the top ten. Input material: sorted CD4+, CD8+, or CD8+CD57+ T cells (not recorded which) from PBMCs. These receptors originate from a human donor with aplastic anemia. The CDR3 runs from the conserved cysteine through the conserved F or W. Each record gives: CDR3 DNA, CDR3 protein, J gene, clone size, D gene, V gene. D genes are given only for firm matches. Only part of the rows carry a size: once, few, many, or a class if the clone is expanded.

CDR3 DNA: TGTGCCAGCTCACCTGATACAGGGCCCTACGAGCAGTACTTC
CDR3 protein: CASSPDTGPYEQYF
J gene: TRBJ2-7
clone size: few
D gene: NA
V gene: TRBV18

CDR3 DNA: TGTGCCAGCAGCGTAGGCCTAGCGGGCTCTGAGCAGTTCTTC
CDR3 protein: CASSVGLAGSEQFF
J gene: TRBJ2-1
clone size: many
D gene: TRBD2
V gene: TRBV9

CDR3 DNA: TGTGCCAGCAGCCAACGGTTTGGACAGGGAACCTACGAGCAGTACTTC
CDR3 protein: CASSQRFGQGTYEQYF
J gene: TRBJ2-7
clone size: many
D gene: TRBD1
V gene: TRBV3-1

CDR3 DNA: TGTGCCAGCAGGACAGGGGGCACAGCTAATGAAAAACTGTTTTTT
CDR3 protein: CASRTGGTANEKLFF
J gene: TRBJ1-4
clone size: many
D gene: TRBD1
V gene: TRBV6-1

CDR3 DNA: TGTGCCACCAGTACTTCAAGGGACAGGGTAGGGACCGGGGAGCTGTTTTTT
CDR3 protein: CATSTSRDRVGTGELFF
J gene: TRBJ2-2
clone size: NA
D gene: TRBD1
V gene: TRBV15

CDR3 DNA: TGCGCCACCAGTGATTCCGGAGAAGGGGACTACGAGCAGTACTTC
CDR3 protein: CATSDSGEGDYEQYF
J gene: TRBJ2-7
clone size: NA
D gene: NA
V gene: TRBV24-1

CDR3 DNA: TGTGCCAGCAGCTTTGACAGTAATTCACCCCTCCACTTT
CDR3 protein: CASSFDSNSPLHF
J gene: TRBJ1-6
clone size: many
D gene: NA
V gene: TRBV5-6

CDR3 DNA: TGTGCCAGCAGTTTAACCGGGACAGTTCAGCCCCTCCACTTT
CDR3 protein: CASSLTGTVQPLHF
J gene: TRBJ1-6
clone size: once
D gene: TRBD1
V gene: TRBV28

CDR3 DNA: TGTGCCAGCAGCCCTAGGGACAGCGACCTTTACAATGAGCAGTTCTTC
CDR3 protein: CASSPRDSDLYNEQFF
J gene: TRBJ2-1
clone size: many
D gene: TRBD1
V gene: TRBV7-6

CDR3 DNA: TGTGCCAGCAGCCTTCCGGGACAGTCGAACACTGAAGCTTTCTTT
CDR3 protein: CASSLPGQSNTEAFF
J gene: TRBJ1-1
clone size: many
D gene: TRBD1
V gene: TRBV5-8

CDR3 DNA: TGTGCCAGCAGCTTAGGCCCGGGACAGGGGGGGTACGAGCAGTACTTC
CDR3 protein: CASSLGPGQGGYEQYF
J gene: TRBJ2-7
clone size: many
D gene: TRBD1
V gene: TRBV11-2

CDR3 DNA: TGTGCCAGCACCCCCACGGGACAAGAGACCCAGTACTTC
CDR3 protein: CASTPTGQETQYF
J gene: TRBJ2-5
clone size: NA
D gene: NA
V gene: TRBV7-2

CDR3 DNA: TGTGCCAGCAGTTACGCTACGATCGGGGAGACCCAGTACTTC
CDR3 protein: CASSYATIGETQYF
J gene: TRBJ2-5
clone size: NA
D gene: NA
V gene: TRBV6-2/TRBV6-3

CDR3 DNA: TGTGCCAGCAGCTTAAGGCTAGCGGGAGCAAGCAATGAGCAGTTCTTC
CDR3 protein: CASSLRLAGASNEQFF
J gene: TRBJ2-1
clone size: few
D gene: TRBD2
V gene: TRBV7-2

CDR3 DNA: TGTGCCACCAGCGAAGTGGGCAGGGGCTACGAGCAGTACTTC
CDR3 protein: CATSEVGRGYEQYF
J gene: TRBJ2-7
clone size: few
D gene: NA
V gene: TRBV15

CDR3 DNA: TGTGCCAGCAACAGACCCACAGATACGCAGTATTTT
CDR3 protein: CASNRPTDTQYF
J gene: TRBJ2-3
clone size: NA
D gene: NA
V gene: TRBV7-9

CDR3 DNA: TGCGCCAGCAGCCAAGTAGCCCCCGCGGGAGGTCTCAATGAGCAGTTCTTC
CDR3 protein: CASSQVAPAGGLNEQFF
J gene: TRBJ2-1
clone size: NA
D gene: TRBD2
V gene: TRBV4-1

CDR3 DNA: TGTGCCACCAGCACGCTGCGGGGGGCCCAAGAGACCCAGTACTTC
CDR3 protein: CATSTLRGAQETQYF
J gene: TRBJ2-5
clone size: once
D gene: TRBD2
V gene: TRBV15

CDR3 DNA: TGCGCCAGCAGCCAAGGATTCAATCAGCCCCAGCATTTT
CDR3 protein: CASSQGFNQPQHF
J gene: TRBJ1-5
clone size: many
D gene: NA
V gene: TRBV4-1

CDR3 DNA: TGTGCCAGCAGCTTAGGAGCGGGGGCATTTAACAATGAGCAGTTCTTC
CDR3 protein: CASSLGAGAFNNEQFF
J gene: TRBJ2-1
clone size: many
D gene: TRBD2
V gene: TRBV7-9

CDR3 DNA: TGTGCCAGCAGCTCCGAGGGACTAGCGGGAGAGACCCAGTACTTC
CDR3 protein: CASSSEGLAGETQYF
J gene: TRBJ2-5
clone size: once
D gene: TRBD2
V gene: TRBV7-2

CDR3 DNA: TGTGCCAGCAGTTCTTTACCGGGACAGACAACGCTTAGCTATGGCTACACCTTC
CDR3 protein: CASSSLPGQTTLSYGYTF
J gene: TRBJ1-2
clone size: NA
D gene: TRBD1
V gene: TRBV9

CDR3 DNA: TGTGCCAGCAGTTCGGTAGGGAGTGAAAAACTGTTTTTT
CDR3 protein: CASSSVGSEKLFF
J gene: TRBJ1-4
clone size: few
D gene: NA
V gene: TRBV27

CDR3 DNA: TGTGCCAGCAGCTTGGGGGCAGGGGCATTCTCCTACGAGCAGTACTTC
CDR3 protein: CASSLGAGAFSYEQYF
J gene: TRBJ2-7
clone size: many
D gene: NA
V gene: TRBV5-5

CDR3 DNA: TGCGCCAGCAGCGAGACCTCTGGAGGGGGCGAGCAGTACTTC
CDR3 protein: CASSETSGGGEQYF
J gene: TRBJ2-7
clone size: NA
D gene: NA
V gene: TRBV5-1

CDR3 DNA: TGCAGCGTTGAAGAGTGGGGGCAATCTGGGGCCAACGTCCTGACTTTC
CDR3 protein: CSVEEWGQSGANVLTF
J gene: TRBJ2-6
clone size: many
D gene: NA
V gene: TRBV29-1

CDR3 DNA: TGTGCCAGCAGCTCCCCAGTGGCAGATACGCAGTATTTT
CDR3 protein: CASSSPVADTQYF
J gene: TRBJ2-3
clone size: many
D gene: NA
V gene: TRBV7-9

CDR3 DNA: TGTGCCAGCAGCTTGACCCTACAGGGGGCGGGCACTGAAGCTTTCTTT
CDR3 protein: CASSLTLQGAGTEAFF
J gene: TRBJ1-1
clone size: many
D gene: TRBD1
V gene: TRBV7-8

CDR3 DNA: TGCAGTGCTACTAAGGAGGGGATGGGGAACGAGCAGTACTTC
CDR3 protein: CSATKEGMGNEQYF
J gene: TRBJ2-7
clone size: few
D gene: NA
V gene: TRBV20-1

CDR3 DNA: TGTGCCATCGAGGGGAGGAACGGGACAACCGCAACCTACAATGAGCAGTTCTTC
CDR3 protein: CAIEGRNGTTATYNEQFF
J gene: TRBJ2-1
clone size: few
D gene: NA
V gene: TRBV10-3

CDR3 DNA: TGTGCCACCAGTGAAACCACTAGCGGGAGGGAGGATACGCAGTATTTT
CDR3 protein: CATSETTSGREDTQYF
J gene: TRBJ2-3
clone size: NA
D gene: TRBD2
V gene: TRBV24-1

CDR3 DNA: TGTGCCAGCTCCTCCGGGACAACCTATGGCTACACCTTC
CDR3 protein: CASSSGTTYGYTF
J gene: TRBJ1-2
clone size: NA
D gene: NA
V gene: TRBV12-3/TRBV12-4

CDR3 DNA: TGCAGTTTAGAGGGCAAGGCCACTGAAGCTTTCTTT
CDR3 protein: CSLEGKATEAFF
J gene: TRBJ1-1
clone size: many
D gene: NA
V gene: TRBV20-1

CDR3 DNA: TGTGCCAGCAGTTTAGCGTCTTTGGGACAGGGAGGAGAGACCCAGTACTTC
CDR3 protein: CASSLASLGQGGETQYF
J gene: TRBJ2-5
clone size: NA
D gene: TRBD1
V gene: TRBV12-3/TRBV12-4

CDR3 DNA: TGTGCCAGCAGCCCTTATAGCAATCAGCCCCAGCATTTT
CDR3 protein: CASSPYSNQPQHF
J gene: TRBJ1-5
clone size: few
D gene: NA
V gene: TRBV7-2

CDR3 DNA: TGTGCCAGCAGTGGAGCGACAGGGGACCGAGCGGGCAGCTCCTACAATGAGCAGTTCTTC
CDR3 protein: CASSGATGDRAGSSYNEQFF
J gene: TRBJ2-1
clone size: many
D gene: TRBD1
V gene: TRBV25-1

CDR3 DNA: TGCAGTGCTAGCGGGAGGGGGGGCACAGATACGCAGTATTTT
CDR3 protein: CSASGRGGTDTQYF
J gene: TRBJ2-3
clone size: NA
D gene: TRBD2
V gene: TRBV20-1

CDR3 DNA: TGTGCCAGCAAACTCTTCGGCAATGAGCAGTTCTTC
CDR3 protein: CASKLFGNEQFF
J gene: TRBJ2-1
clone size: medium-sized
D gene: NA
V gene: TRBV2

CDR3 DNA: TGCAGCGTTGGGTACAGGTTAAGCACAGATACGCAGTATTTT
CDR3 protein: CSVGYRLSTDTQYF
J gene: TRBJ2-3
clone size: NA
D gene: NA
V gene: TRBV29-1

CDR3 DNA: TGCGCCAGCAGCCCTGGGGTAGCGGCCTACGAGCAGTACTTC
CDR3 protein: CASSPGVAAYEQYF
J gene: TRBJ2-7
clone size: NA
D gene: NA
V gene: TRBV5-1

CDR3 DNA: TGTGCCACCAGTCGGGACAGAAATTCACCCCTCCACTTT
CDR3 protein: CATSRDRNSPLHF
J gene: TRBJ1-6
clone size: NA
D gene: TRBD1
V gene: TRBV24-1

CDR3 DNA: TGTGCCACCAGCATAGTGGACAGGGCGGGGGAGACCCAGTACTTC
CDR3 protein: CATSIVDRAGETQYF
J gene: TRBJ2-5
clone size: few
D gene: TRBD1
V gene: TRBV15